This is a list of T cell receptor beta chains from one sample in a study of blood T cell repertoires in COVID-19. Profiled with immunoSEQ multiplex PCR; TCRdb holds only in-frame clones, not every one. The sample shows around 190,000 clones, 80% to 90% of them seen only once. Material for sequencing was peripheral blood. Receptors were obtained from a man between 18 and 29 years old who had recovered from COVID-19. Each CDR3 is given with its conserved first and last residue. The order of the fields is CDR3 protein, CDR3 DNA, V gene, clone size, J gene, D gene. D genes are given only for firm matches. Part of the rows lack a size; the others show once, few, many or a class for expanded clones.

CDR3aa: CASSLERAEVNEQYF
CDR3nt: TGTGCCAGCAGCTTGGAGAGGGCCGAAGTAAACGAGCAGTACTTC
v_gene: TRBV5-6
abundance: NA
j_gene: TRBJ2-7
d_gene: NA

CDR3aa: CASSARGTEQFF
CDR3nt: TGTGCCAGCAGCGCCCGAGGGACAGAGCAGTTCTTC
v_gene: TRBV9
abundance: NA
j_gene: TRBJ2-1
d_gene: NA

CDR3aa: CASSPGLAGGYEQYF
CDR3nt: TGTGCCAGCAGCCCTGGACTAGCGGGAGGTTACGAGCAGTACTTC
v_gene: TRBV7-6
abundance: NA
j_gene: TRBJ2-7
d_gene: TRBD2

CDR3aa: CASNTGERFYGYTF
CDR3nt: TGTGCCAGTAATACAGGGGAAAGGTTCTATGGCTACACCTTC
v_gene: TRBV19
abundance: NA
j_gene: TRBJ1-2
d_gene: TRBD1

CDR3aa: CASSFSPLTDTQYF
CDR3nt: TGTGCCAGCAGTTTTAGTCCCCTCACAGATACGCAGTATTTT
v_gene: TRBV27
abundance: few
j_gene: TRBJ2-3
d_gene: NA

CDR3aa: CASSATTGGTYNEQFF
CDR3nt: TGTGCCAGCAGCGCCACAACAGGGGGCACCTACAATGAGCAGTTCTTC
v_gene: TRBV7-3
abundance: NA
j_gene: TRBJ2-1
d_gene: TRBD1

CDR3aa: CASSTGAHGSTVQYF
CDR3nt: TGTGCCAGCAGTACAGGGGCCCATGGGAGTACCGTTCAGTACTTC
v_gene: TRBV6-2/TRBV6-3
abundance: NA
j_gene: TRBJ2-4
d_gene: TRBD1

CDR3aa: CASKGGPLGEQYF
CDR3nt: TGTGCCAGCAAAGGGGGCCCTCTTGGTGAGCAGTACTTC
v_gene: TRBV28
abundance: NA
j_gene: TRBJ2-7
d_gene: TRBD1

CDR3aa: CASSQDQGNTIYF
CDR3nt: TGTGCCAGCAGCCAGGACCAGGGGAACACCATATATTTT
v_gene: TRBV14
abundance: few
j_gene: TRBJ1-3
d_gene: NA

CDR3aa: CASTGQGAGEGNTEAFF
CDR3nt: TGTGCCAGCACCGGACAGGGGGCAGGGGAGGGCAACACTGAAGCTTTCTTT
v_gene: TRBV6-4
abundance: NA
j_gene: TRBJ1-1
d_gene: TRBD1

CDR3aa: CASSLFSRGDEQFF
CDR3nt: TGTGCCAGCAGCTTATTTTCTAGAGGCGATGAGCAGTTCTTC
v_gene: TRBV11-2
abundance: NA
j_gene: TRBJ2-1
d_gene: NA

CDR3aa: CASSLRQGPYEQYF
CDR3nt: TGTGCCAGCAGTTTAAGGCAGGGGCCCTACGAGCAGTACTTC
v_gene: TRBV27
abundance: NA
j_gene: TRBJ2-7
d_gene: NA

CDR3aa: CASSQDLGDLQYF
CDR3nt: TGCGCCAGCAGCCAAGATCTCGGGGATCTTCAGTACTTC
v_gene: TRBV4-1
abundance: NA
j_gene: TRBJ2-7
d_gene: NA

CDR3aa: CASSWGTSVYNEQFF
CDR3nt: TGTGCCAGCAGTTGGGGGACTAGCGTTTACAATGAGCAGTTCTTC
v_gene: TRBV27
abundance: few
j_gene: TRBJ2-1
d_gene: TRBD2

CDR3aa: CASSPREREVLSTYEQYF
CDR3nt: TGTGCCAGCAGCCCCCGCGAGCGGGAGGTCTTATCCACCTACGAGCAGTACTTC
v_gene: TRBV9
abundance: NA
j_gene: TRBJ2-7
d_gene: TRBD2

CDR3aa: CAWSVGQGNHQPQHF
CDR3nt: TGTGCCTGGAGTGTAGGTCAGGGGAACCATCAGCCCCAGCATTTT
v_gene: TRBV30
abundance: NA
j_gene: TRBJ1-5
d_gene: NA

CDR3aa: CASSLGANSFYNSPLHF
CDR3nt: TGTGCCAGCAGCTTAGGGGCGAATTCCTTTTATAATTCACCCCTCCACTTT
v_gene: TRBV7-2
abundance: once
j_gene: TRBJ1-6
d_gene: NA

CDR3aa: CASSPDRGSNQPQHF
CDR3nt: TGTGCCAGCAGCCCGGACAGGGGGAGCAATCAGCCCCAGCATTTT
v_gene: TRBV6-5
abundance: once
j_gene: TRBJ1-5
d_gene: TRBD1

CDR3aa: CASSPHRSEQYF
CDR3nt: TGTGCCAGCAGTCCCCACAGGTCCGAGCAGTACTTC
v_gene: TRBV28
abundance: NA
j_gene: TRBJ2-7
d_gene: NA

CDR3aa: CASSTTGTGNTGELFF
CDR3nt: TGCGCCAGCAGCACCACCGGGACAGGGAACACCGGGGAGCTGTTTTTT
v_gene: TRBV5-1
abundance: NA
j_gene: TRBJ2-2
d_gene: TRBD1

CDR3aa: CASSITGGKSGELFF
CDR3nt: TGTGCCAGTAGTATAACAGGGGGCAAGTCCGGGGAGCTGTTTTTT
v_gene: TRBV19
abundance: NA
j_gene: TRBJ2-2
d_gene: TRBD1

CDR3aa: CAISGQGRTEAFF
CDR3nt: TGTGCCATCAGTGGACAGGGACGAACTGAAGCTTTCTTT
v_gene: TRBV10-3
abundance: NA
j_gene: TRBJ1-1
d_gene: TRBD1

CDR3aa: CASKYGTGELFF
CDR3nt: TGTGCCAGCAAATACGGCACCGGGGAGCTGTTTTTT
v_gene: TRBV2
abundance: NA
j_gene: TRBJ2-2
d_gene: NA

CDR3aa: CASSAPASGSSYEQYF
CDR3nt: TGTGCCAGTAGTGCCCCAGCTAGCGGGAGCTCCTACGAGCAGTACTTC
v_gene: TRBV19
abundance: NA
j_gene: TRBJ2-7
d_gene: TRBD2

CDR3aa: CAISSGISYEQYF
CDR3nt: TGTGCCATCTCTAGCGGGATCTCCTACGAGCAGTACTTC
v_gene: TRBV10-3
abundance: once
j_gene: TRBJ2-7
d_gene: TRBD2

CDR3aa: CASSAGTSRGFF
CDR3nt: TGTGCCAGCAGTGCGGGGACATCCAGGGGGTTCTTC
v_gene: TRBV25-1
abundance: NA
j_gene: TRBJ2-1
d_gene: NA

CDR3aa: CAISRDIHNEKLFF
CDR3nt: TGTGCCATCAGCCGGGACATACATAATGAAAAACTGTTTTTT
v_gene: TRBV10-3
abundance: NA
j_gene: TRBJ1-4
d_gene: NA

CDR3aa: CASSLQLVSTDTQYF
CDR3nt: TGCGCCAGCAGCTTGCAACTAGTGAGCACAGATACGCAGTATTTT
v_gene: TRBV5-1
abundance: NA
j_gene: TRBJ2-3
d_gene: NA

CDR3aa: CAIRGRDRDTDTQYF
CDR3nt: TGTGCCATCCGGGGGCGGGACAGGGACACAGATACGCAGTATTTT
v_gene: TRBV10-3
abundance: NA
j_gene: TRBJ2-3
d_gene: TRBD1

CDR3aa: CASRIGQGQHYTF
CDR3nt: TGTGCCAGCAGAATAGGACAGGGTCAACACTACACCTTC
v_gene: TRBV19
abundance: NA
j_gene: TRBJ1-2
d_gene: TRBD1

CDR3aa: CASIEQGLTNYGYTF
CDR3nt: TGTGCCAGCATCGAACAGGGCCTAACTAACTATGGCTACACCTTC
v_gene: TRBV6-6
abundance: NA
j_gene: TRBJ1-2
d_gene: NA

CDR3aa: CASSFGGGRPDTQYF
CDR3nt: TGTGCCAGCAGCTTTGGGGGAGGTAGGCCAGATACGCAGTATTTT
v_gene: TRBV11-3
abundance: NA
j_gene: TRBJ2-3
d_gene: NA

CDR3aa: CASSQDFYEQYF
CDR3nt: TGTGCCAGCAGTCAAGACTTCTACGAGCAGTACTTC
v_gene: TRBV12-3/TRBV12-4
abundance: NA
j_gene: TRBJ2-7
d_gene: NA

CDR3aa: CASSETRGSGELFF
CDR3nt: TGTGCCAGCAGTGAAACTAGGGGGTCCGGGGAGCTGTTTTTT
v_gene: TRBV2
abundance: NA
j_gene: TRBJ2-2
d_gene: NA

CDR3aa: CASSAQLNTEAFF
CDR3nt: TGTGCCAGCAGCGCCCAGTTGAACACTGAAGCTTTCTTT
v_gene: TRBV11-2
abundance: NA
j_gene: TRBJ1-1
d_gene: NA

CDR3aa: CASSKGLAGGETQYF
CDR3nt: TGCGCCAGCAGCAAAGGACTAGCGGGCGGGGAGACCCAGTACTTC
v_gene: TRBV4-1
abundance: NA
j_gene: TRBJ2-5
d_gene: TRBD2

CDR3aa: CASSYSYVIAGGFMDEQFF
CDR3nt: TGTGCCAGCAGTTACTCGTATGTGATAGCGGGAGGGTTCATGGATGAGCAGTTCTTC
v_gene: TRBV6-2/TRBV6-3
abundance: NA
j_gene: TRBJ2-1
d_gene: TRBD2

CDR3aa: CASSIDGLANEQFF
CDR3nt: TGTGCCAGTAGTATAGATGGCTTAGCTAATGAGCAGTTCTTC
v_gene: TRBV19
abundance: once
j_gene: TRBJ2-1
d_gene: NA

CDR3aa: CSVLDRGASYEQYF
CDR3nt: TGCAGCGTTTTAGACAGGGGAGCCTCCTACGAGCAGTACTTC
v_gene: TRBV29-1
abundance: NA
j_gene: TRBJ2-7
d_gene: TRBD1

CDR3aa: CASSPRLAGGDEQFF
CDR3nt: TGTGCCAGCAGTCCGCGACTAGCGGGAGGTGATGAGCAGTTCTTC
v_gene: TRBV27
abundance: NA
j_gene: TRBJ2-1
d_gene: TRBD2

CDR3aa: CASSVGTGPNTEAFF
CDR3nt: TGTGCCAGCAGCGTAGGAACAGGACCCAACACTGAAGCTTTCTTT
v_gene: TRBV9
abundance: NA
j_gene: TRBJ1-1
d_gene: NA

CDR3aa: CASSPGGINSPLHF
CDR3nt: TGTGCCAGCTCACCAGGGGGGATTAATTCACCCCTCCACTTT
v_gene: TRBV18
abundance: few
j_gene: TRBJ1-6
d_gene: NA

CDR3aa: CASSFISGAYEQYF
CDR3nt: TGTGCCAGCAGCTTTATAAGCGGGGCCTACGAGCAGTACTTC
v_gene: TRBV7-2
abundance: NA
j_gene: TRBJ2-7
d_gene: TRBD2

CDR3aa: CASSVVAGGSTDTQYF
CDR3nt: TGTGCCAGCAGCGTAGTAGCGGGAGGGTCGACAGATACGCAGTATTTT
v_gene: TRBV9
abundance: NA
j_gene: TRBJ2-3
d_gene: TRBD2